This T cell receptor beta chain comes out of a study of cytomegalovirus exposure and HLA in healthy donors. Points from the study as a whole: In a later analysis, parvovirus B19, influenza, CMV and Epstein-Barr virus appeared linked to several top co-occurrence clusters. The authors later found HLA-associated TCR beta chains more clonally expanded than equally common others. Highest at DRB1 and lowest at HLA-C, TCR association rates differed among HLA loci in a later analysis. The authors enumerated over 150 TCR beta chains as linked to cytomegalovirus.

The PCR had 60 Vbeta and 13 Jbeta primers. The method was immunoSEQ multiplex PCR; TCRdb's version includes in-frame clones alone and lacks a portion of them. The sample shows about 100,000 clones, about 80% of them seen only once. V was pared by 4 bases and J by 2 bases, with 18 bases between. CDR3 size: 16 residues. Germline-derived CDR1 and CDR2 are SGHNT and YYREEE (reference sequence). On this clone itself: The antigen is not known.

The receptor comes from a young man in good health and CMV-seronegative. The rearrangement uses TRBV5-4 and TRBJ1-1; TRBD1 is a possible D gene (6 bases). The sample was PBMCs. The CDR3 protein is CASSQARGGINTEAFF. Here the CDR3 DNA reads TGTGCCAGCAGCCAGGCCCGTGGGGGCATTAACACTGAAGCTTTCTTT.